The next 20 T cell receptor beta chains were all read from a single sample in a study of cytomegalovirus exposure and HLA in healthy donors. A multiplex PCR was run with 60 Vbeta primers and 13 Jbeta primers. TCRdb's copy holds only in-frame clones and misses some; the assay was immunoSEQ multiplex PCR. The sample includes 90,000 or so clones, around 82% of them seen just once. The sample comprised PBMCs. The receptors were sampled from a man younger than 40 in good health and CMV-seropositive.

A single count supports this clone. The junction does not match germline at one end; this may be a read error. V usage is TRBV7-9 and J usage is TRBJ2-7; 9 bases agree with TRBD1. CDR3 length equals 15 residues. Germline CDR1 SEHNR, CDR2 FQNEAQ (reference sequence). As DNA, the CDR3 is TGTTCCAGCAGCCCGACGGGGACAGGGCGATACGAGCAGTACTTC. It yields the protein CSSSPTGTGRYEQYF. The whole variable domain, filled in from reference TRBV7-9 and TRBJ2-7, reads DTGVSQNPRHKITKRGQNVTFRCDPISEHNRLYWYRQTLGQGPEFLTYFQNEAQLEKSRLLSDRFSAERPKGSFSTLEIQRTEQGDSAMYLCSSSPTGTGRYEQYFGPGTRLTVT.

CDR3 region: CASSLLGQGIGETQYF. The CDR3 DNA sequence: TGTGCCAGCAGTTTATTGGGACAGGGAATTGGGGAGACCCAGTACTTC. This chain connects TRBV28 to TRBJ2-5; 9 nucleotides agree with TRBD1. The J segment lost 5 bases and the V segment lost 1 base, leaving 8 bases of the junction unmatched. Germline CDR1 is MDHEN and CDR2 is SYDVKM. The CDR3 loop spans 16 amino acids.

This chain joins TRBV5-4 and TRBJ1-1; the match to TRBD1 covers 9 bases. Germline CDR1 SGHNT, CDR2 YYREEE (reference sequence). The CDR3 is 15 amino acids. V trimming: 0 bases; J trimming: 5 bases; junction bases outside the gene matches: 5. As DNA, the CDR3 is TGTGCCAGCAGCTTGGGCGGGACAGGGAATACTGAAGCTTTCTTT. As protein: CASSLGGTGNTEAFF.

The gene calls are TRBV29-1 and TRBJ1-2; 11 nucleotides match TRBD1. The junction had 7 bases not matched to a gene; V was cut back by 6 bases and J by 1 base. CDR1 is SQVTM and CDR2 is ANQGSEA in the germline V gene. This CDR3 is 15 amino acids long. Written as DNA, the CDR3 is TGCAGCGTCTTGGACAGGGGGCGTTATAACTATGGCTACACCTTC. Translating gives CSVLDRGRYNYGYTF.

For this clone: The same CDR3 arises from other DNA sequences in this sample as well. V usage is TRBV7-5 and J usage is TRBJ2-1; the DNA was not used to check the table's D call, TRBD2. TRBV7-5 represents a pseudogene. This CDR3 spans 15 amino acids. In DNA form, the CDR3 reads TGTGCCAGAAGGCTGAGCGGGAGGGCCTTTAATGAGCAGTTCTTC. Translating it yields CARRLSGRAFNEQFF.

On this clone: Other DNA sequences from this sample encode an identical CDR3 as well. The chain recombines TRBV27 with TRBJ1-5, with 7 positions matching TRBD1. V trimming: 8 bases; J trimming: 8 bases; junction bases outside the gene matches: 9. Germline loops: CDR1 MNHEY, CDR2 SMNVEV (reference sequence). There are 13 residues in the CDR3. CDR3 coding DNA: TGTGCCAGCGGGCAGGGGGGCAGGGAGCCCCAGCATTTT. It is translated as CASGQGGREPQHF.

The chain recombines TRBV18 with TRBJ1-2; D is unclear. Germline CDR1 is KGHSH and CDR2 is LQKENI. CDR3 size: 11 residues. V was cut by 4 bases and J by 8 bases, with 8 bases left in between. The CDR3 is CASSRTQGYTF. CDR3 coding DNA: TGTGCCAGCTCACGTACACAGGGCTACACCTTC.

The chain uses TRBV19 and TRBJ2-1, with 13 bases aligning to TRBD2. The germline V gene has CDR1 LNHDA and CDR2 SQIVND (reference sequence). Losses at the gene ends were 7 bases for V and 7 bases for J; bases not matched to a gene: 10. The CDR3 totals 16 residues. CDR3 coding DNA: TGTGCCAGTAACCCTCCACTAGCGGGAGGGCCGAATGAGCAGTTCTTC. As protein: CASNPPLAGGPNEQFF. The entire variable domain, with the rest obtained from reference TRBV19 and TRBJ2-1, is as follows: DGGITQSPKYLFRKEGQNVTLSCEQNLNHDAMYWYRQDPGQGLRLIYYSQIVNDFQKGDIAEGYSVSREKKESFPLTVTSAQKNPTAFYLCASNPPLAGGPNEQFFGPGTRLTVL.

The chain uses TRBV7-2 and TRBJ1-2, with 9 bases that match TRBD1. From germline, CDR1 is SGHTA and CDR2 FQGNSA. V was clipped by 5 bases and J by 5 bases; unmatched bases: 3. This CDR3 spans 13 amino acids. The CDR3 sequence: CASSTGTGYGYTF. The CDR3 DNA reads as TGTGCCAGCAGCACCGGGACAGGGTATGGCTACACCTTC.

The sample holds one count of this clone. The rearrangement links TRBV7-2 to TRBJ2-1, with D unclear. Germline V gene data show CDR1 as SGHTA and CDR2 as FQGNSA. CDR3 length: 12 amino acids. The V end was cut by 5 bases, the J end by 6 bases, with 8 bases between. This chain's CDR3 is CASSQPGNEQFF. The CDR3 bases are TGTGCCAGCAGCCAGCCGGGCAATGAGCAGTTCTTC.

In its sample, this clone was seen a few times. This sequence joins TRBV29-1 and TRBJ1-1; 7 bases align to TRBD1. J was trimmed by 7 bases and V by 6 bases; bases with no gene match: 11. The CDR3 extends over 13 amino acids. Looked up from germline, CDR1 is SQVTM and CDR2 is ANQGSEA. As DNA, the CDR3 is TGCAGCGTCGCCACCGGACAGGTTCGTGAAGCTTTCTTT. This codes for CSVATGQVREAFF.

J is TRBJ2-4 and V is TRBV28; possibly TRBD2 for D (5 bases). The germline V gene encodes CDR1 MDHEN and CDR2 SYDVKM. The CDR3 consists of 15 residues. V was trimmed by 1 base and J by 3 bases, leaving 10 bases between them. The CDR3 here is CASSLSGLNKNIQYF. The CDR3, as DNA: TGTGCCAGCAGTTTATCCGGACTGAACAAAAACATTCAGTACTTC.

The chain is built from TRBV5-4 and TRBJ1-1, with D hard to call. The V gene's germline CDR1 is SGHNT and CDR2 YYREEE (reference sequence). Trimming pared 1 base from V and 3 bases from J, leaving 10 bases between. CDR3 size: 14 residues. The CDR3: CASSLSRRDTEAFF. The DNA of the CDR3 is TGTGCCAGCAGCTTGTCCCGTCGGGACACTGAAGCTTTCTTT.

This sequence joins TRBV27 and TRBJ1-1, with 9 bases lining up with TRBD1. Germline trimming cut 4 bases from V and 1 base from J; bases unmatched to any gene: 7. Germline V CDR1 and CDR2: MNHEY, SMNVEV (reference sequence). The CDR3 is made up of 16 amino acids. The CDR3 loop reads CASSSIGTGQNTEAFF. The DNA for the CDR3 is TGTGCCAGCAGTTCGATAGGGACAGGGCAGAACACTGAAGCTTTCTTT.

CDR3 in amino acids: CASSLGGYGYTF. The CDR3 bases are TGTGCCAGCAGTCTAGGGGGTTATGGCTACACCTTC. This chain joins TRBV6-1 and TRBJ1-2; D might be TRBD1 (6 bases). The CDR3 has 12 residues. Germline V gene lookup returns CDR1 MNHNS and CDR2 SASEGT. V was trimmed by 5 bases and J by 5 bases, leaving 9 bases between them.

The CDR3: CASSDGGSYEQYF. Written as DNA, the CDR3 is TGTGCCAGCAGTGACGGGGGCTCCTACGAGCAGTACTTC. This chain connects TRBV6-1 to TRBJ2-7; D may be TRBD2 (6 bases). Germline V CDR1 and CDR2: MNHNS, SASEGT. The V end lost 3 bases, the J end lost 0 bases, and 6 bases lay between the germline ends. This CDR3 has 13 residues.

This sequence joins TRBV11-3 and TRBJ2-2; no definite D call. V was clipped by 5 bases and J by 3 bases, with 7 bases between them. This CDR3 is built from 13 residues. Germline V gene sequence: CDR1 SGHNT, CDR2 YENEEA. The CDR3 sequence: CASSPRDTGELFF. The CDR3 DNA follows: TGTGCCAGCAGCCCCCGGGACACCGGGGAGCTGTTTTTT.

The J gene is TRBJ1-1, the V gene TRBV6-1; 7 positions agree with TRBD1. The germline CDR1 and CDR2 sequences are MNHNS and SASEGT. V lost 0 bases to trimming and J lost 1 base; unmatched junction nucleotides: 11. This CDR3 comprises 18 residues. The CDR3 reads CASSEAWERGRQNTEAFF. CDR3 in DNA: TGTGCCAGCAGTGAAGCCTGGGAAAGGGGGCGGCAGAACACTGAAGCTTTCTTT.

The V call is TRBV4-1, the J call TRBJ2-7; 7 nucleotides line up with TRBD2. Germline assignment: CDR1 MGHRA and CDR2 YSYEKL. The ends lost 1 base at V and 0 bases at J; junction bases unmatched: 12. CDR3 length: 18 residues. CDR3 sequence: CASSQVTGGSGISYEQYF. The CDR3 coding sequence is TGCGCCAGCAGCCAAGTGACTGGGGGGAGCGGGATCTCCTACGAGCAGTACTTC.

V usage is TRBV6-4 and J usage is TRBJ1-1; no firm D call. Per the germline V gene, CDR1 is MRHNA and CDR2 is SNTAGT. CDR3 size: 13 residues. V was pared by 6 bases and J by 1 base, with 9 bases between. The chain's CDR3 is CASRRQENTEAFF. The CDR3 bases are TGTGCCAGCAGACGGCAGGAGAACACTGAAGCTTTCTTT.